What follows are 15 T cell receptor beta chains derived from one specimen sequenced in a study of somatic mutations in cytotoxic T cells in rheumatoid arthritis. The repertoire was sequenced with immunoSEQ multiplex PCR; TCRdb's copy has only in-frame clones and lacks some. The data contain around 24,000 clones, roughly 80% of them singletons. The sequenced sample was CD8+ T cells sorted from blood. Every receptor here comes from a man aged 45-65 years in good health.

The CDR3 coding sequence is TGTGCCAGCAGCCAGGGGGCTAGGGTTGGCTACACCTTC. It yields the protein CASSQGARVGYTF. This rearrangement joins TRBV6-5 to TRBJ1-2, with 8 bases identical to TRBD1. The CDR3 loop spans 13 amino acids. The germline CDR1 and CDR2 sequences are MNHEY and SVGAGI. Unmatched junction bases numbered 7, after V lost 6 bases and J lost 7 bases.

The chain employs TRBV11-2 and TRBJ2-2, with 12 positions matching TRBD2. There are 16 residues in the CDR3. Per germline, CDR1 SGHAT and CDR2 FQNNGV. Losses at the gene ends were 4 bases for V and 6 bases for J; bases not matched to a gene: 6. CDR3 bases: TGTGCCAGCAGCTCCCTCCTAGCGGGAGGGTCCGGGGAGCTGTTTTTT. As protein: CASSSLLAGGSGELFF.

V and J are TRBV7-9 and TRBJ1-2, with D possibly being TRBD1 (6 bases). Trimming shortened V by 6 bases and J by 8 bases, and 19 bases separated the two germline ends. There are 14 residues in the CDR3. The V gene's germline CDR1 is SEHNR and CDR2 FQNEAQ (reference sequence). The CDR3 sequence is CASSPPGAGLGYTF. The CDR3 DNA is TGTGCCAGCAGTCCACCGGGGGCAGGACTAGGCTACACCTTC.

The rearrangement links TRBV19 to TRBJ2-2; 10 bases map to TRBD1. The CDR3 contains 15 residues. Trimming took 5 bases from V and 4 from J; bases not matched to a gene: 4. Germline assignment: CDR1 LNHDA and CDR2 SQIVND (reference sequence). The CDR3 region is CASSGDRGSTGELFF. The CDR3 DNA sequence: TGTGCCAGTAGTGGGGACAGGGGAAGCACCGGGGAGCTGTTTTTT.

The genes are TRBV6-1 and TRBJ2-7; D is ambiguous. V lost 1 base and J lost 3, with 7 bases in between. Germline V gene sequence: CDR1 MNHNS, CDR2 SASEGT. The CDR3 totals 13 residues. The CDR3 bases are TGTGCCAGCAGTGAAGGGCAGTACTACGAGCAGTACTTC. It specifies CASSEGQYYEQYF.

CDR3 sequence reads: CASSLVVGGSYEQYF. The CDR3 DNA sequence: TGTGCCAGCAGCTTAGTGGTCGGCGGTTCCTACGAGCAGTACTTC. The J gene is TRBJ2-7, the V gene TRBV11-2; no definite D call. CDR1 is SGHAT, CDR2 FQNNGV, per germline. Between the trimmed V and J ends, which lost 1 base and 1 base, there was a span of 11 bases. The CDR3 extends over 15 amino acids.

V is TRBV7-6 and J is TRBJ1-1; tentatively, D is TRBD1 (5 bases). Germline V CDR1 and CDR2: SGHVS, FNYEAQ. V dropped 2 bases and J dropped 1 base, with 14 bases sitting between them. The CDR3 length is 16 residues. CDR3 residues: CASSLSSGFGNTEAFF. The DNA for the CDR3 is TGTGCCAGCAGCTTAAGTTCAGGGTTTGGGAACACTGAAGCTTTCTTT.

The chain employs TRBV7-8 and TRBJ2-1, with 9 bases aligning to TRBD2. The CDR3 has 16 amino acids. Germline CDR1 reads SGHVS; CDR2 reads FQNEAQ. The ends lost 2 bases at V and 2 bases at J; junction bases unmatched: 4. In DNA form, the CDR3 reads TGTGCCAGCAGCTTACGGGCGGGAGGGACCTACAATGAGCAGTTCTTC. Translating it yields CASSLRAGGTYNEQFF.

The rearrangement joins TRBV27 to TRBJ1-1; no clear D gene. V was pared by 6 bases and J by 9 bases, with 14 bases between. The germline V gene encodes CDR1 MNHEY and CDR2 SMNVEV (reference sequence). The CDR3 runs to 12 residues. The CDR3 loop is CASSPGAGKAFF. The CDR3 DNA follows: TGTGCCAGCAGCCCAGGTGCGGGGAAAGCTTTCTTT.

The chain links TRBV4-2 to TRBJ2-1; TRBD2 matches at 8 bases. This CDR3 contains 17 residues. Germline trimming cut 0 bases from V and 3 bases from J; bases unmatched to any gene: 7. Germline CDR1 is LGHNA and CDR2 is YNFKEQ. CDR3 region: CASSQDFGGRRYNEQFF. For the CDR3, the DNA is TGTGCCAGCAGCCAAGATTTCGGCGGGAGGCGCTACAATGAGCAGTTCTTC.

The rearrangement uses TRBV4-1 and TRBJ1-5; D is unresolved. V shed 0 bases and J shed 4 bases, with 10 bases lying between them. CDR1 is MGHRA and CDR2 is YSYEKL in the germline V gene. The CDR3 sequence is 15 residues long. The CDR3 sequence: CASSQELTGNQPQHF. DNA for the CDR3: TGCGCCAGCAGCCAAGAATTAACGGGGAATCAGCCCCAGCATTTT.

J is TRBJ2-7 and V is TRBV28; 8 positions agree with TRBD1. V gave up 5 bases and J gave up 2 bases; unmatched junction bases: 8. The germline CDR1 and CDR2 sequences are MDHEN and SYDVKM. The CDR3 loop spans 15 amino acids. This chain's CDR3 is CASSPWTGITYEQYF. DNA of the CDR3: TGTGCCAGCAGTCCCTGGACAGGGATAACCTACGAGCAGTACTTC.

The chain uses TRBV7-9 and TRBJ2-3; D unclear. The CDR3 spans 15 residues. V was pared by 1 base and J by 0 bases, with 8 bases between. CDR1 is SEHNR and CDR2 is FQNEAQ in the germline V gene (reference sequence). In DNA form, the CDR3 reads TGTGCCAGCAGCTTAGTCCCCAGTAGCACAGATACGCAGTATTTT. It specifies CASSLVPSSTDTQYF.

The chain combines TRBV7-9 with TRBJ1-2; D remains ambiguous. Germline CDR1 is SEHNR and CDR2 is FQNEAQ (reference sequence). The CDR3 sequence is 15 residues long. Trimming took off 4 bases at V and 2 bases at J, with 14 bases between the two ends. The chain's CDR3 is CASSSSSHTNYGYTF. The CDR3, as DNA: TGTGCCAGCAGCTCCAGCAGCCATACCAACTATGGCTACACCTTC.

This rearrangement joins TRBV4-1 to TRBJ1-5; D ambiguous. The CDR3 consists of 15 residues. In germline, CDR1 is MGHRA, CDR2 YSYEKL. Trimming stripped 1 base from V and 0 bases from J, with 7 bases between. In nucleotides, the CDR3 is TGCGCCAGCAGCCAAGTGCCGTTTAGCAATCAGCCCCAGCATTTT. Translating gives CASSQVPFSNQPQHF.